The source of this TCR beta chain is a study of beta chain features in type 1 diabetes. This clone was seen only a few times. The ends lost 5 bases at V and 4 bases at J; junction bases unmatched: 7. CDR1 MDHEN and CDR2 SYDVKM come from the germline V gene. The CDR3 has 15 residues. Reverse transcribing all isolated RNA meant expressed TCRB transcripts were sequenced. Some clones are missing from TCRdb's copy, which holds only in-frame ones; the method was immunoSEQ multiplex PCR. The sample has around 140,000 clones; about 9.4% are singletons. The receptor was derived from a man aged 18 to 30 in good health. Sequencing was carried out using naive CD4+ T cells from blood. The chain recombines TRBV28 with TRBJ2-1; the match to TRBD2 covers 8 bases. CDR3 residues: CASSGLGGGYNEQFF. Written as DNA, the CDR3 is TGTGCCAGCAGTGGCCTCGGGGGGGGGTACAATGAGCAGTTCTTC. The complete variable domain, with remaining parts taken from reference TRBV28 and TRBJ2-1, reads DVKVTQSSRYLVKRTGEKVFLECVQDMDHENMFWYRQDPGLGLRLIYFSYDVKMKEKGDIPEGYSVSREKKERFSLILESASTNQTSMYLCASSGLGGGYNEQFFGPGTRLTVL.